The clone carrying this T cell receptor (beta chain) showed up many times. Its antigen is not identified. The data originate from a study of CD8 T cells in ankylosing spondylitis. Whole-study results and caveats: About 8 highly homologous variants made up a TCR beta motif that seemed to typify ankylosing spondylitis blood.

TCRdb reprocessed the 5' RACE reads via MiXCR and lists one record per CDR3 protein. The table shows around 490,000 distinct CDR3 sequences, with less than 6% occurring only once. The ends were cut back, 0 bases at V and 3 bases at J, with 12 bases in the middle. The germline gives CDR1 MNHEY, CDR2 SVGAGI. This CDR3 has 16 amino acids. Sequencing was done on a sample of blood, either unsorted or a sorted T cell fraction (not recorded which). This clonotype was sampled from a male donor with ankylosing spondylitis. The chain couples TRBV6-5 to TRBJ1-3; possible D gene TRBD1, 5 bases. CDR3 nucleotides: TGTGCCAGCAGTTACTCTCCGGGGGAACTTGGAAACACCATATATTTT. This translates into CASSYSPGELGNTIYF.